The 21 T cell receptor beta chains below were found in one sample sequenced in a study of human T cells and chemical hapten exposure. A single record per CDR3 protein comes from TCRdb applying MiXCR to the RACE reads. The sample lists 40,000 to 45,000 distinct CDR3 sequences, 3% to 4% occurring once. Time point meaning: healthy volunteer bleed at 6 weeks. The authors' total RNA extraction used unfractionated whole blood. Input material: whole blood. Receptor source: a human donor in good health. Some clones in this sample may be carry-over from other donors' samples.

The table lists this clonotype with many counts. The CDR3 bases are TGCAGTGCTAGAGGGTTCAAGAGCACCTACGAGCAGTACTTC. Protein sequence: CSARGFKSTYEQYF. This chain uses TRBV20-1 with TRBJ2-7; D ambiguous. Trimming took off 1 base at V and 2 bases at J, with 12 bases between the two ends. Germline values: CDR1 DFQATT, CDR2 SNEGSKA (reference sequence). The CDR3 is 14 residues long.

This clonotype was seen many times. The chain combines TRBV6-5 with TRBJ2-3, with D perhaps matching TRBD2 (5 bases). Between the trimmed V and J ends, which lost 0 bases and 2 bases, there was a span of 15 bases. The CDR3 covers 17 residues. The germline V gene encodes CDR1 MNHEY and CDR2 SVGAGI. The CDR3 here is CASSYSDSATLTDTQYF. CDR3 DNA: TGTGCCAGCAGTTACTCGGATAGCGCAACCCTCACAGATACGCAGTATTTT.

The rearrangement links TRBV6-4 to TRBJ1-2; perhaps TRBD1 as D (6 bases). The CDR3 consists of 14 residues. CDR1 and CDR2 from the germline V gene are MRHNA and SNTAGT. The ends were cut back, 6 bases at V and 4 bases at J, with 15 bases in the middle. CDR3 residues: CASSQNPGAYGYTF. The DNA of the CDR3 is TGTGCCAGCAGCCAAAACCCAGGGGCCTATGGCTACACCTTC.

This clonotype was observed at least ten times. The J gene is TRBJ2-7, the V gene TRBV20-1, with TRBD2 as a possible D gene (6 bases). The CDR3 runs 14 residues. V was shortened by 0 bases and J by 2 bases, with 11 bases between the two germline ends. The germline V gene has CDR1 DFQATT and CDR2 SNEGSKA (reference sequence). In DNA form, the CDR3 reads TGCAGTGCTAGAGATCAAGGCGGGACCTACGAGCAGTACTTC. Its translation is CSARDQGGTYEQYF.

There are many counts of this clonotype. The rearrangement uses TRBV7-2 and TRBJ2-5; 8 nucleotides line up with TRBD2. Germline V lookup: CDR1 SGHTA, CDR2 FQGNSA. The CDR3 has 13 residues. Trimming cost V 8 bases and J 3 bases; bases outside gene matches: 5. The DNA for the CDR3 is TGTGCCAGCCGAGCGGGAGTAAAAGAGACCCAGTACTTC. Its translation: CASRAGVKETQYF.

This chain links TRBV5-1 with TRBJ2-7; the D is unclear. The V end lost 4 bases, the J end lost 2 bases, and 13 bases lay between the germline ends. Germline V gene data show CDR1 as SGHRS and CDR2 as YFSETQ. There are 14 residues in the CDR3. The CDR3 coding sequence is TGCGCCAGCAGCGGAACCCTCAGGACCTACGAGCAGTACTTC. Its protein is CASSGTLRTYEQYF.

This clonotype was detected many times. V is TRBV29-1 and J is TRBJ2-1; no firm D call. Germline V gene lookup returns CDR1 SQVTM and CDR2 ANQGSEA. This CDR3 is 12 amino acids long. The ends were cut back, 4 bases at V and 6 bases at J, with 10 bases in the middle. CDR3 coding DNA: TGCAGCGTTGTCGGCAGTCCCAATGAGCAGTTCTTC. Translating gives CSVVGSPNEQFF.

Many counts were recorded for this clonotype. The chain is built from TRBV6-2 or TRBV6-3 and TRBJ2-2; D gene unclear. Germline CDR1 is MNHEY and CDR2 is SVGEGT. The CDR3 consists of 13 residues. V gave up 11 bases and J gave up 8 bases, with 18 bases separating them. Written as DNA, the CDR3 is TGTGCCGTCGGGCGTTTTTCAGCGGGGGAGCTGTTTTTT. Its translation is CAVGRFSAGELFF.

This clonotype was found many times. This sequence joins TRBV3-1 and TRBJ2-1; unclear D gene. This CDR3 has 16 amino acids. Trimming removed 0 bases at V and 0 bases at J, with 9 bases between. Looked up from germline, CDR1 is LGHDT and CDR2 is YNNKEL (reference sequence). Here the CDR3 reads CASSQDLYSSYNEQFF. The CDR3 nucleotides read TGTGCCAGCAGCCAAGATCTGTATAGCTCCTACAATGAGCAGTTCTTC.

The table lists this clonotype with many counts. This chain connects TRBV27 to TRBJ2-7; tentatively, D is TRBD1 (5 bases). Germline CDR1 is MNHEY and CDR2 is SMNVEV (reference sequence). This CDR3 region has 13 residues. The V gene lost 3 bases and the J gene lost 3 bases, with 9 bases spanning the gap. DNA for the CDR3: TGTGCCAGCAGTTTGCTAGGGGACTACGAGCAGTACTTC. This sequence encodes CASSLLGDYEQYF.

This clonotype has just a few counts. Here the CDR3 DNA reads TGTGCCAGCAGCTCCCTGACAGTGGGGGGCTACGAGCAGTACTTC. It translates to CASSSLTVGGYEQYF. The chain joins TRBV28 to TRBJ2-7, with a weak D call TRBD2 (6 bases). This CDR3 is built from 15 residues. Trimming cost V 6 bases and J 3 bases, with 18 bases left between them. The germline V gene encodes CDR1 MDHEN and CDR2 SYDVKM.

In regard to this clonotype: A much larger clone lies a single base off, so this may be a read error. No conserved phenylalanine or tryptophan is present at the end of the CDR3, so a read error is the likely explanation. This rearrangement joins TRBV20-1 to TRBJ2-1; 15 nucleotides line up with TRBD2. Trimming took 2 bases from V and 7 from J; bases not matched to a gene: 6. Germline V gives CDR1 DFQATT, CDR2 SNEGSKA (reference sequence). This CDR3 is built from 16 residues. CDR3 amino acids: CSARSGLAGGPNEQFY. The CDR3 bases are TGCAGTGCTAGAAGTGGACTAGCGGGAGGGCCGAATGAGCAGTTCTAC.

This clonotype turned up a few times. J is TRBJ2-1 and V is TRBV24-1, with D uncertain. V was trimmed by 1 base and J by 5 bases, leaving 11 bases between them. Looked up from germline, CDR1 is KGHDR and CDR2 is SFDVKD. There are 15 residues in the CDR3. The CDR3 bases are TGTGCCACCAGTGATTTTACAACGCTCCACAATGAGCAGTTCTTC. This translates into CATSDFTTLHNEQFF.

This clonotype has at least ten counts. The DNA of the CDR3 is TGTGCCAGCCCGGGACTAGCGCCCGATTACAATGAGCAGTTCTTC. Protein sequence: CASPGLAPDYNEQFF. The V gene is TRBV25-1, the J gene TRBJ2-1; 10 bases fit TRBD2. CDR1 and CDR2 (germline): MGHDK, SYGVNS. The CDR3 extends over 15 amino acids. Trimming took 8 bases from V and 4 from J; bases not matched to a gene: 8.

The V and J genes are TRBV1 and TRBJ2-4; the table's D call, TRBD2, has no DNA check behind it. TRBV1 is assigned pseudogene status. The CDR3 length is 21 residues. CDR3 region: CTSSPSFGGSGIPLAKNIQYF. The CDR3 nucleotides read TGCACCAGCAGCCCCTCTTTCGGGGGTAGCGGGATACCCCTAGCCAAAAACATTCAGTACTTC.

The chain joins TRBV4-1 to TRBJ2-5; 7 bases are shared with TRBD2. Germline trimming cut 4 bases from V and 4 bases from J; bases unmatched to any gene: 15. Germline V gives CDR1 MGHRA, CDR2 YSYEKL. CDR3 length: 17 amino acids. The CDR3 nucleotides are TGCGCCAGCAGCCCCCCCTATTGGGGGAGGGCCCCAGAGACCCAGTACTTC. It translates to CASSPPYWGRAPETQYF.

This clonotype was recorded many times. The junction and the germline gene differ at one end; a read error may be behind it. The chain has TRBV4-1 and TRBJ2-7; D may be TRBD2 (6 bases). The CDR3 sequence is 17 residues long. Germline V lookup: CDR1 MGHRA, CDR2 YSYEKL. The CDR3: CASSQVVVRLDSSEQYF. In DNA form, the CDR3 reads TGCGCCAGCAGCCAAGTAGTAGTGCGACTAGACTCCTCCGAGCAGTACTTC.

This clonotype was seen a handful of times. The chain has TRBV7-8 and TRBJ1-2; tentative D call: TRBD1 (5 bases). V lost 6 bases and J 1 base, leaving 15 bases between the germline ends. The length of the CDR3 is 15 residues. In germline, CDR1 is SGHVS, CDR2 FQNEAQ. The CDR3 loop is CASSPGPQSNYGYTF. Written as DNA, the CDR3 is TGTGCCAGCAGTCCGGGGCCCCAGAGTAACTATGGCTACACCTTC.

V is TRBV28 and J is TRBJ2-7; 7 positions agree with TRBD2. Trimming removed 3 bases from V and 7 bases from J; junction bases left unmatched: 3. The CDR3 extends over 12 amino acids. From germline, CDR1 is MDHEN and CDR2 SYDVKM. The CDR3 region is CASSLGRGEQYF. CDR3 nucleotide sequence: TGTGCCAGCAGTTTGGGGAGGGGTGAGCAGTACTTC.

The rearrangement joins TRBV9 to TRBJ2-4; D not resolved. Trimming removed 1 base from V and 0 bases from J, with 14 bases in between. The CDR3 has 17 amino acids. The germline V gene encodes CDR1 SGDLS and CDR2 YYNGEE. The CDR3: CASSVIGQKLAKNIQYF. CDR3 coding DNA: TGTGCCAGCAGCGTAATCGGGCAGAAGCTAGCCAAAAACATTCAGTACTTC.

This clonotype was detected only a few times. This chain connects TRBV28 to TRBJ2-1, with unresolved D. Trimming removed 6 bases at V and 0 bases at J, with 9 bases between. CDR3 size: 14 residues. Germline-derived CDR1 and CDR2 are MDHEN and SYDVKM. CDR3 coding DNA: TGTGCCAGCAGCCCGACTTTCTCCTACAATGAGCAGTTCTTC. Its protein is CASSPTFSYNEQFF.